Included here is one T cell receptor beta chain sequence, with context. Its antigen is still unknown. Primers: 60 Vbeta forward and 13 Jbeta reverse. Repertoires were generated with immunoSEQ multiplex PCR, while TCRdb's copy carries only in-frame clones and drops some. The table includes fewer than 300,000 clones, around 80% detected once. Germline CDR1 is DFQATT and CDR2 is SNEGSKA (reference sequence). The CDR3 is 11 amino acids. These data belong to a study of cytomegalovirus exposure and HLA in healthy donors. Study observations and caveats: Evidence from a later analysis indicated that most CMV-associated TCR beta chains looked HLA-restricted. Available immune exposure information covered CMV serostatus only.

The gene calls are TRBV20-1 and TRBJ2-5; tentative D call: TRBD1 (5 bases). The J call may not be correct, given that the DNA end is closer to TRBJ2-7. The origin of this receptor is a girl between 2 and 10 years old in good health and CMV-seronegative. The sample was PBMCs. CDR3 coding DNA: TGCAGTGCTGAGGACAACTACGAGCAGTACTTC. Encoded protein: CSAEDNYEQYF.